These T cell receptor beta chains were read from a single sample in a study of T cell responses to AZD1222 COVID-19 vaccine. Assay: immunoSEQ multiplex PCR; the TCRdb copy retains only in-frame clones and omits some. The top ten clones hold 3.8% of a sample with about 150,000 clones, 91% of them seen once. The starting material was peripheral blood, obtained 28 days after the second AZD1222 dose. Every receptor here comes from an adult who received the AZD1222 COVID-19 vaccine. CDR3s include the opening cysteine and the closing phenylalanine or tryptophan. D genes are given only for firm matches. Rows may omit the clone size; those that give it use once, few, many or a size class.

NA	NA	TRBV6-5	TRBJ2-1	TGTGCCACCACATTCGAGCCGGGAGCCGCCAATGAGCAGTTCTTC	CATTFEPGAANEQFF
NA	NA	TRBV11-1	TRBJ2-6	TGTGCCAGCACCGTCAGAGGATCTGGGGCCAACGTCCTGACTTTC	CASTVRGSGANVLTF
NA	TRBD1	TRBV19	TRBJ2-2	TGTGCCAGTAGCCTGGACAGGGCCAGGGGCGGGGAGCTGTTTTTT	CASSLDRARGGELFF
NA	NA	TRBV7-2	TRBJ2-1	TGTGCCAGCAGCTGGACCAGTGGCAGATCGAGCTCCTACAATGAGCAGTTCTTC	CASSWTSGRSSSYNEQFF
NA	NA	TRBV19	TRBJ1-5	TGTGCCAGTAGTTCCCCCCCGGGCAGGATACGAATTAATAGCAATCAGCCCCAGCATTTT	CASSSPPGRIRINSNQPQHF
once	NA	TRBV6-2/TRBV6-3	TRBJ2-7	TGTGCCAGCAGTTTACTCCAAGGCCGTTACGAGCAGTACTTC	CASSLLQGRYEQYF
NA	NA	TRBV11-2	TRBJ1-2	TGTGCCAGCAGCGAGGGAATCTATGGCTACACCTTC	CASSEGIYGYTF
NA	NA	TRBV19	TRBJ2-4	TGTGCCAGCCGGTCCCGGGTAGCCAAAAACATTCAGTACTTC	CASRSRVAKNIQYF
NA	NA	TRBV11-2	TRBJ2-1	TGTGCCAGCAGCTTAGACTACTCGGGCGACAATGAGCAGTTCTTC	CASSLDYSGDNEQFF
NA	TRBD2	TRBV5-1	TRBJ2-2	TGCGCCAGCAGCTCCGGACTAGCGGGAGTGACCGGGGAGCTGTTTTTT	CASSSGLAGVTGELFF
NA	TRBD2	TRBV7-3	TRBJ2-1	TGTGCCAGCAGCTTAACACTTAGCGGGGAGAAGGATGTGGGACACAATGAGCAGTTCTTC	CASSLTLSGEKDVGHNEQFF
NA	NA	TRBV7-2	TRBJ2-2	TGTGCCAGCAGCTTACCATACGCCGGGGAGCTGTTTTTT	CASSLPYAGELFF
NA	NA	TRBV19	TRBJ1-2	TGTGCCAGTAAAAACAGGGTCGACTATGGCTACACCTTC	CASKNRVDYGYTF
NA	NA	TRBV6-5	TRBJ1-2	TGTGCCAGCACCCACTCGCGGAGCAACTATGGCTACACCTTC	CASTHSRSNYGYTF
NA	NA	TRBV7-2	TRBJ1-5	TGTGCCAGCAGCTTTCCCGGGGGTCAGCCCCAGCATTTT	CASSFPGGQPQHF
NA	NA	TRBV9	TRBJ1-3	TGTGCCAGCGGCGCGGGAAACACCATATATTTT	CASGAGNTIYF
many	TRBD2	TRBV15	TRBJ2-7	TGTGCCACCAGCAATTCCCAAAGCGGGAAGACCTACGAGCAGTACTTC	CATSNSQSGKTYEQYF
NA	NA	TRBV2	TRBJ2-7	TGTGCCAGCAGTGAAGGGGGGGCCTACTACGAGCAGTACTTC	CASSEGGAYYEQYF
once	TRBD1	TRBV7-2	TRBJ1-4	TGTGCCAGCAGCTCCCCGGGACAGCATAATGAAAAACTGTTTTTT	CASSSPGQHNEKLFF
NA	NA	TRBV9	TRBJ2-7	TGTGCCAGCAGCGTAGTAGGGGACTTAGGCGAGCAGTACTTC	CASSVVGDLGEQYF
NA	NA	TRBV30	TRBJ2-1	TGTGCCTGGAGCCCCGCGACTAGATTATACAATGAGCAGTTCTTC	CAWSPATRLYNEQFF
NA	NA	TRBV6-2/TRBV6-3	TRBJ1-6	TGTGCCAGCAGTTACGACGTGCCGGGACGGAGTCTTCCTAATTCACCCCTCCACTTT	CASSYDVPGRSLPNSPLHF
NA	NA	TRBV5-1	TRBJ2-6	TGCGCCAGCAGCGTTCGGGGCTCTGGGGCCAACGTCCTGACTTTC	CASSVRGSGANVLTF
NA	NA	TRBV9	TRBJ1-3	TGTGCCAGCAGCGTAGGAGTGGCGACTACCTCTGGAAACACCATATATTTT	CASSVGVATTSGNTIYF
NA	TRBD1	TRBV2	TRBJ1-6	TGTGCCAGCAGTGAAGGGACAGGGGGCCTTTCACCCCTCCACTTT	CASSEGTGGLSPLHF
NA	TRBD2	TRBV6-2/TRBV6-3	TRBJ2-1	TGTGCCAGCAGTTACCCGCGGGGAGGGTACAATGAGCAGTTCTTC	CASSYPRGGYNEQFF
NA	TRBD1	TRBV5-1	TRBJ1-2	TGCGCCAGCAGCTTGGCCGGGACAGGGTCTTCAAAATATGGCTACACCTTC	CASSLAGTGSSKYGYTF
NA	NA	TRBV21-1	TRBJ1-4	TGTGCCAGCAGCAAAGGCAGGGACACCTTTGAAAAACTGTTTTTT	CASSKGRDTFEKLFF
NA	TRBD1	TRBV11-3	TRBJ2-2	TGTGCCAGCACCACAGGGGAAGCCACCGGGGAGCTGTTTTTT	CASTTGEATGELFF
NA	NA	TRBV15	TRBJ1-1	TGTGCCACCAGCAGAGACCAGGCGTCGGGAAGCGAAGCTTTCTTT	CATSRDQASGSEAFF
NA	NA	TRBV6-6	TRBJ2-5	TGTGCCAGCAGCCACCAGCTCGGGAAGAGGGAGACCCAGTACTTC	CASSHQLGKRETQYF
NA	NA	TRBV5-4	TRBJ1-1	TGTGCCAGCAGCTTGGCCTATCAGGGAGTTAGGACTGAAGCTTTCTTT	CASSLAYQGVRTEAFF
NA	NA	TRBV21-1	TRBJ2-3	TGTGCCAGCAGCAAAGCGAGGGGACAGGGTCAGACAGATACGCAGTATTTT	CASSKARGQGQTDTQYF
few	NA	TRBV6-6	TRBJ1-1	TGTGCCAGCAGCTCCGGGGATGGGGGCGGCACTGAAGCTTTCTTT	CASSSGDGGGTEAFF
NA	NA	TRBV5-1	TRBJ1-1	TGCGCCAGCAGCTTAAAGAACTGGGACACTGAAGCTTTCTTT	CASSLKNWDTEAFF
few	NA	TRBV7-8	TRBJ2-3	TGTGCCAGCAGCCCGACTTTAGTCGGAGCGACTAGCACAGATACGCAGTATTTT	CASSPTLVGATSTDTQYF
NA	NA	TRBV18	TRBJ2-1	TGTGCCAGCCACAGGGCGGGGAGCTCCTACAATGAGCAGTTCTTC	CASHRAGSSYNEQFF
NA	NA	TRBV5-6	TRBJ1-6	TGTGCCAGCAGCTTGGATTCTCCTTACTCCTATAATTCACCCCTCCACTTT	CASSLDSPYSYNSPLHF
NA	NA	TRBV6-5	TRBJ2-7	TGTGCCAGCAGTAGCCGGGCTACTAGGGAGCAGTACTTC	CASSSRATREQYF
NA	NA	TRBV6-2/TRBV6-3	TRBJ2-2	TGTGCCAGCAGTTCCATTAGCGGAAGGAACACCGGGGAGCTGTTTTTT	CASSSISGRNTGELFF
NA	TRBD1	TRBV6-5	TRBJ1-5	TGTGCCAGCAGTTACTCGCAGGGGGGGAGCAATCAGCCCCAGCATTTT	CASSYSQGGSNQPQHF
NA	NA	TRBV6-2/TRBV6-3	TRBJ2-1	TGTGCCAGCAGCGGCTCGACGGGGGTAGAGCAGTTCTTC	CASSGSTGVEQFF
NA	NA	TRBV19	TRBJ2-3	TGTGCCAGTAGTATGACTAGTGGTGTGGATACGCAGTATTTT	CASSMTSGVDTQYF
NA	TRBD2	TRBV5-6	TRBJ2-7	TGTGCCAGCAGCAGACGAAGGGGGACTAGCGGGGCGTTCTACGAGCAGTACTTC	CASSRRRGTSGAFYEQYF
NA	NA	TRBV7-2	TRBJ2-7	TGTGCCAGCAGCCCGGCCGGGACCCTGGGCGAGCAGTACTTC	CASSPAGTLGEQYF
once	NA	TRBV7-2	TRBJ1-5	TGTGCCAGCAGCTGGGACCCAGAACAGCCCCAGCATTTT	CASSWDPEQPQHF
NA	TRBD1	TRBV18	TRBJ2-1	TGTGCCAGCTCACCAGGACAGGTTCGGTACAATGAGCAGTTCTTC	CASSPGQVRYNEQFF
NA	NA	TRBV11-2	TRBJ1-1	TGTGCCAGCAGCCTCAGGGTGGATAGCACTGAAGCTTTCTTT	CASSLRVDSTEAFF
NA	TRBD1	TRBV7-2	TRBJ2-7	TGTGCCAGCAGCTTAGAACTCTGGACAGGAGGCTACGAGCAGTACTTC	CASSLELWTGGYEQYF
NA	NA	TRBV24-1	TRBJ1-1	TGTGCCACCAGTGACAACGGGTCCCGAGGGGGGACTGAAGCTTTCTTT	CATSDNGSRGGTEAFF
NA	TRBD1	TRBV9	TRBJ1-1	TGTGCCAGCAGCCCTACAGGGGGCGCAGGCACTGAAGCTTTCTTT	CASSPTGGAGTEAFF
NA	NA	TRBV12-3/TRBV12-4	TRBJ2-3	TGTGCCAGCAGTTTACTAGATACGCAGTATTTT	CASSLLDTQYF
once	NA	TRBV3-1/TRBV3-2	TRBJ2-7	TGTGCCAGCAGTCATCCCGGGACTCTTACTACCTACGAGCAGTACTTC	CASSHPGTLTTYEQYF
NA	NA	TRBV6-5	TRBJ1-6	TGTGCCAGCTTCGACGGGATAAGCCTCCACTTT	CASFDGISLHF
NA	NA	TRBV7-7	TRBJ2-6	TGTGCCAGCAGCCCTATTGTGGGATACTCTGGGGCCAACGTCCTGACTTTC	CASSPIVGYSGANVLTF
NA	TRBD1	TRBV24-1	TRBJ1-2	TGTGCCACCAGTGAACCAGGGGGCGCAGACTATGGCTACACCTTC	CATSEPGGADYGYTF
NA	NA	TRBV5-4	TRBJ1-1	TGTGCCAGCAGCTTGGGGGCCCGGGAAATGAACACTGAAGCTTTCTTT	CASSLGAREMNTEAFF
NA	NA	TRBV19	TRBJ1-1	TGTGCCAGTAGTACGTGGGCGGACAACACTGAAGCTTTCTTT	CASSTWADNTEAFF
NA	TRBD2	TRBV6-6	TRBJ2-2	TGTGCCAGCAGTTACTCGCGGGGGGGGCCCGGGGAGCTGTTTTTT	CASSYSRGGPGELFF